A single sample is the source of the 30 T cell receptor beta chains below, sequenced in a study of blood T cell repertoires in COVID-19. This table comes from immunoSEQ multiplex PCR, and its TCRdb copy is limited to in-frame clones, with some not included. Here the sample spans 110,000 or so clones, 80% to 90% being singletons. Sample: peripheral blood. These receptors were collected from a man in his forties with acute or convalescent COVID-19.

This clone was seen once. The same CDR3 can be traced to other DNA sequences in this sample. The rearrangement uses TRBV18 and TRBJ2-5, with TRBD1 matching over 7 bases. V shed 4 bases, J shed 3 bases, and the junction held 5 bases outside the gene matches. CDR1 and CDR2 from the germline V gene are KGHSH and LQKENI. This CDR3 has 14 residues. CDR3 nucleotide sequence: TGTGCCAGCTCACAGGGGGCTGGTGAAGAGACCCAGTACTTC. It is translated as CASSQGAGEETQYF.

The CDR3 loop reads CASGSGTGLNIQYF. The CDR3 nucleotides read TGTGCTAGTGGCTCCGGGACAGGGTTGAACATTCAGTACTTC. The rearrangement links TRBV12-5 to TRBJ2-4; 9 bases agree with TRBD1. Trimming at V came to 6 bases and at J to 7 bases, leaving 7 bases not matched to a gene. CDR1 and CDR2 from the germline V gene are LGHNT and FRNRAP. The CDR3 sequence is 14 residues long. The entire variable domain, with the rest obtained from reference TRBV12-5 and TRBJ2-4, is as follows: DARVTQTPRHKVTEMGQEVTMRCQPILGHNTVFWYRQTMMQGLELLAYFRNRAPLDDSGMPKDRFSAEMPDATLATLKIQPSEPRDSAVYFCASGSGTGLNIQYFGAGTRLSVL.

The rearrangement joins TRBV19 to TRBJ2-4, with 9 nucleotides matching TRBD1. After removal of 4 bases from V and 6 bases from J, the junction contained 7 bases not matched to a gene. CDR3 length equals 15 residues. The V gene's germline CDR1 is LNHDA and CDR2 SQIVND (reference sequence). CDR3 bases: TGTGCCAGTAGTAAGGGGGGACAGGGTGGAAACATTCAGTACTTC. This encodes CASSKGGQGGNIQYF.

The CDR3 is CASSKYRTSGGPGDTQYF. In DNA, the CDR3 is TGTGCCAGCAGCAAATACAGGACTAGCGGGGGGCCGGGAGATACGCAGTATTTT. V gene TRBV21-1 combines with J gene TRBJ2-3; the table's TRBD2 call for D was not verified on the DNA. TRBV21-1 is noted as a pseudogene. The CDR3 sequence is 18 residues long.

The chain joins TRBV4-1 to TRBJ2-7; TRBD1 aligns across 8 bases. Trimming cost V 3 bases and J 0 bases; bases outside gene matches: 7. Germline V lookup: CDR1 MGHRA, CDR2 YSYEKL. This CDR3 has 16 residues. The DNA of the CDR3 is TGCGCCAGCAGCCAGTACGGGACAGGAAGCTCCTACGAGCAGTACTTC. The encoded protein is CASSQYGTGSSYEQYF.

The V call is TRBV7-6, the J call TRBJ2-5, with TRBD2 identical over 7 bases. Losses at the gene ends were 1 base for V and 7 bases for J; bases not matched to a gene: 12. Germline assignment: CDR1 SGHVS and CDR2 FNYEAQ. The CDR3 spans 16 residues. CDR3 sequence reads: CASSLGRWGGTGTQYF. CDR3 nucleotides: TGTGCCAGCAGCTTAGGGCGTTGGGGGGGTACCGGGACCCAGTACTTC. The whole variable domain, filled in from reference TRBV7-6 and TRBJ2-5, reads GAGVSQSPRYKVTKRGQDVALRCDPISGHVSLYWYRQALGQGPEFLTYFNYEAQQDKSGLPNDRFSAERPEGSISTLTIQRTEQRDSAMYRCASSLGRWGGTGTQYFGPGTRLLVL.

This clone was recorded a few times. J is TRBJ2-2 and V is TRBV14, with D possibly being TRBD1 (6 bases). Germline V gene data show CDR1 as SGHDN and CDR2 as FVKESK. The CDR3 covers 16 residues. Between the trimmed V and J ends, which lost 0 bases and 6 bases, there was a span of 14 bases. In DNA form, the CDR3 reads TGTGCCAGCAGCCAAGACAGGGGTGAGTATGCCGGGGAGCTGTTTTTT. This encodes CASSQDRGEYAGELFF.

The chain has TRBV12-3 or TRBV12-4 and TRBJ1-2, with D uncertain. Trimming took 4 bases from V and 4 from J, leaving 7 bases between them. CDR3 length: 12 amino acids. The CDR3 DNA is TGTGCCAGCAGTTGGACTGTCTATGGCTACACCTTC. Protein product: CASSWTVYGYTF.

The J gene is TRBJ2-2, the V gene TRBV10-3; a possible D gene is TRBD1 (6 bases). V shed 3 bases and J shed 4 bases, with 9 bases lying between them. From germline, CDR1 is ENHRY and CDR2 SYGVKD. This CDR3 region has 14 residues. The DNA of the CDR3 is TGTGCCATCAGTGACACAGGGACCACCGGGGAGCTGTTTTTT. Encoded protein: CAISDTGTTGELFF.

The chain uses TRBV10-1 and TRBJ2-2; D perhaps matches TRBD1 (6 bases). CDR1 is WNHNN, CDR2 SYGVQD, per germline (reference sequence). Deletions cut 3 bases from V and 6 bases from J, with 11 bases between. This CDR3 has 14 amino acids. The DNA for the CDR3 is TGCGCCAGCAGTGACACAACAGGGCCCGGGGAGCTGTTTTTT. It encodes CASSDTTGPGELFF.

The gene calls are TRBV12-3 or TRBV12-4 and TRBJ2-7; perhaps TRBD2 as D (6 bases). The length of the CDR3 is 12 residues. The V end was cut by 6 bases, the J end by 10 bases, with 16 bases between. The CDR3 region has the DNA TGTGCCAGCAGCTCACTCCAGCGGGTTCAGTACTTC. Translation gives CASSSLQRVQYF.

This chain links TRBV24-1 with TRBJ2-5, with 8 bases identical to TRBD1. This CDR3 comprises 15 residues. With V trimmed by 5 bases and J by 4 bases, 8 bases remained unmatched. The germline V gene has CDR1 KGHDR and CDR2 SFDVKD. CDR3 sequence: CATSASTGAAETQYF. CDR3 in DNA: TGTGCCACCAGTGCCTCGACAGGGGCGGCAGAGACCCAGTACTTC.

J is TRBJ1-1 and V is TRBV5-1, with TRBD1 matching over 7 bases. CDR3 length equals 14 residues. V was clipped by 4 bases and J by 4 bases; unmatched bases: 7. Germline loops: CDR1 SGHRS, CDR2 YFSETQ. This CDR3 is CASSPGGRSTEAFF. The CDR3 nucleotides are TGCGCCAGCAGCCCAGGGGGAAGAAGCACTGAAGCTTTCTTT. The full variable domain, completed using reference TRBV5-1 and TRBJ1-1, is KAGVTQTPRYLIKTRGQQVTLSCSPISGHRSVSWYQQTPGQGLQFLFEYFSETQRNKGNFPGRFSGRQFSNSRSEMNVSTLELGDSALYLCASSPGGRSTEAFFGQGTRLTVV.

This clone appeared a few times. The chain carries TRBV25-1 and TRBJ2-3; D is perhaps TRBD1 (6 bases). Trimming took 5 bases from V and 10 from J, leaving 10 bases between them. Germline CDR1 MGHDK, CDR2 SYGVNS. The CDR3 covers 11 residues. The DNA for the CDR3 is TGTGCCAGCAGTTCTGGACAGCCGCAGTATTTT. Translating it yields CASSSGQPQYF.

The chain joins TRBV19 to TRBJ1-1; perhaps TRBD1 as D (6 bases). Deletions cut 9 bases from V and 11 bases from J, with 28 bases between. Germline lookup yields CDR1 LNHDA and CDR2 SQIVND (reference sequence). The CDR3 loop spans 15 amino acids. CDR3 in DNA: TGTGCCAGCCATGGATCTAACAGGGAAGTGGGTGTCGCTTTCTTT. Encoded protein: CASHGSNREVGVAFF.

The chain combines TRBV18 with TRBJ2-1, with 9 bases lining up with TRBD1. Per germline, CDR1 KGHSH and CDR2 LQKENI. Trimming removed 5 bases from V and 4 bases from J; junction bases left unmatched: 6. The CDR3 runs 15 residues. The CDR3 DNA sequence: TGTGCCAGCTCAGTGACAGGGGGTGAATACAATGAGCAGTTCTTC. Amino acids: CASSVTGGEYNEQFF.

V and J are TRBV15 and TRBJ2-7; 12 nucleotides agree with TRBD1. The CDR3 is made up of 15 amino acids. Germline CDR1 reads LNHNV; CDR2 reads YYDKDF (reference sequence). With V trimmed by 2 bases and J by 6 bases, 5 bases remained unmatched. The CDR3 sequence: CATSRPGTGGGEQYF. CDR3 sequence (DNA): TGTGCCACCAGCAGACCCGGGACAGGGGGCGGCGAGCAGTACTTC.

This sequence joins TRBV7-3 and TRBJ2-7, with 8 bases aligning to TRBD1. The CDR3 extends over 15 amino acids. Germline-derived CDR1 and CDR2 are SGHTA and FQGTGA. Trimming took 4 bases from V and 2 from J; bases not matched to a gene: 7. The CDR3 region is CASSSPQGGPYEQYF. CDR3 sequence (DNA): TGTGCCAGCAGCTCGCCACAGGGGGGCCCCTACGAGCAGTACTTC.

The CDR3 sequence: CASSSQHRGLDQPQHF. For the CDR3, the DNA is TGTGCCAGCAGCTCCCAGCACAGGGGGCTGGATCAGCCCCAGCATTTT. The rearrangement joins TRBV7-2 to TRBJ1-5; 9 bases are a match to TRBD1. The V and J ends lost 4 bases and 5 bases, in that order; junction bases with no gene match: 9. Germline-derived CDR1 and CDR2 are SGHTA and FQGNSA. The CDR3 contains 16 residues.

For the CDR3, the DNA is TGCGCCAGCAGACCCGGGCCGGGGGGCAACGGCAATCAGCCCCAGCATTTT. It yields the protein CASRPGPGGNGNQPQHF. The V gene is TRBV5-1, the J gene TRBJ1-5, with D possibly matching TRBD1 (6 bases). CDR1 and CDR2 from the germline V gene are SGHRS and YFSETQ. With 5 bases removed from V and 2 bases from J, the gap between germline ends came to 20 bases. The CDR3 consists of 17 residues.

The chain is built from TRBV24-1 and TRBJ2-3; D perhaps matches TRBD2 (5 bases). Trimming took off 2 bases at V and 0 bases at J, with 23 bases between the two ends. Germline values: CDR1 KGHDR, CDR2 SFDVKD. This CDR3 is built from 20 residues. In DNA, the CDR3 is TGTGCCACCAGTGATTCAAGTTCAAAAGACGGACTTGCCAGCACAGATACGCAGTATTTT. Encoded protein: CATSDSSSKDGLASTDTQYF.

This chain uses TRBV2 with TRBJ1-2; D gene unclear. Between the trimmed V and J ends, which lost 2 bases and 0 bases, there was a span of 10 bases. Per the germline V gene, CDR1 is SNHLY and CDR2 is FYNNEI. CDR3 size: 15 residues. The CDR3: CASSEMEPTNYGYTF. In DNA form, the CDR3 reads TGTGCCAGCAGTGAAATGGAGCCAACTAACTATGGCTACACCTTC. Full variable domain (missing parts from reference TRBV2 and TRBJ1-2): EPEVTQTPSHQVTQMGQEVILRCVPISNHLYFYWYRQILGQKVEFLVSFYNNEISEKSEIFDDQFSVERPDGSNFTLKIRSTKLEDSAMYFCASSEMEPTNYGYTFGSGTRLTVV.

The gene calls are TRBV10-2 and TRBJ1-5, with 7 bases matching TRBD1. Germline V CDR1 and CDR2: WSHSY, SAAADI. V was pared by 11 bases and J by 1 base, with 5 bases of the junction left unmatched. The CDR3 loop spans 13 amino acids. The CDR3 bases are TGCGCCGCAACACAGGGGAGCAATCAGCCCCAGCATTTT. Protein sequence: CAATQGSNQPQHF.

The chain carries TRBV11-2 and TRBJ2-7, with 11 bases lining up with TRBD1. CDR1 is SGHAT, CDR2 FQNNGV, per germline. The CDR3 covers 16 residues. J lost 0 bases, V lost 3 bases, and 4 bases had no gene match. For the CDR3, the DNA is TGTGCCAGCAGCTTGGGGACAGGGGGTTTCTCCTACGAGCAGTACTTC. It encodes CASSLGTGGFSYEQYF.

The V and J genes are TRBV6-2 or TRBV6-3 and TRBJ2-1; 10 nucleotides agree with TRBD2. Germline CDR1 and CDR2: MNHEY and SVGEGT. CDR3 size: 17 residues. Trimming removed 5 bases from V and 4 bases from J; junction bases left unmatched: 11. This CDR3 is CASSNERGGLNYNEQFF. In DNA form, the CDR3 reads TGTGCCAGCAGTAACGAGCGGGGGGGCCTTAATTACAATGAGCAGTTCTTC.

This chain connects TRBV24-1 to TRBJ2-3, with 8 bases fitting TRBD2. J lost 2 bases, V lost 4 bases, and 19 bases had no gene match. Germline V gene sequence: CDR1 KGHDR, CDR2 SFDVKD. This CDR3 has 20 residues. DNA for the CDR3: TGTGCCACCAGTGACGCGACAGGCTCCGTCGGGGGGGCCGTCACAGATACGCAGTATTTT. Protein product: CATSDATGSVGGAVTDTQYF.

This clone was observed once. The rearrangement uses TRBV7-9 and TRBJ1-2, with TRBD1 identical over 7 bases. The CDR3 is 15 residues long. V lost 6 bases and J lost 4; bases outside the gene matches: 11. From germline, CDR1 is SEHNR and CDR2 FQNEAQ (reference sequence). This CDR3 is CASRPPFRQGYGYTF. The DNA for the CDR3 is TGTGCCAGCAGACCTCCTTTTAGACAGGGCTATGGCTACACCTTC.

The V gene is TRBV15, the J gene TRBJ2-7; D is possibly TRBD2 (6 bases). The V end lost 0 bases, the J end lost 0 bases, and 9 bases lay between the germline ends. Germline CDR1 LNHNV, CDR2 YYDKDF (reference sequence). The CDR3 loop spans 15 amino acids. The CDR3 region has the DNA TGTGCCACCAGCAGAGATGCGGGGAGCTCCTACGAGCAGTACTTC. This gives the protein CATSRDAGSSYEQYF.

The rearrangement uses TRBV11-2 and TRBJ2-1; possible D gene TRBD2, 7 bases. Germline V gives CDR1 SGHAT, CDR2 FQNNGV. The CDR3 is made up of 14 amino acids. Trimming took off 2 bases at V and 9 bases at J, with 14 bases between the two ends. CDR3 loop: CASSLMGGAFEQFF. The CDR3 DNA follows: TGTGCCAGCAGCTTAATGGGGGGGGCGTTTGAGCAGTTCTTC. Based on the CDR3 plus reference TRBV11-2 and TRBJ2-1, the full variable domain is EAGVAQSPRYKIIEKRQSVAFWCNPISGHATLYWYQQILGQGPKLLIQFQNNGVVDDSQLPKDRFSAERLKGVDSTLKIQPAKLEDSAVYLCASSLMGGAFEQFFGPGTRLTVL.

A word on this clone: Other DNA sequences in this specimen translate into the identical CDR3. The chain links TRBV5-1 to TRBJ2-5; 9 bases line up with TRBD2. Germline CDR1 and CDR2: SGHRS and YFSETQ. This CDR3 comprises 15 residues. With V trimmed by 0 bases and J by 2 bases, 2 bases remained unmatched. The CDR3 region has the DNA TGCGCCAGCAGCTTGGCACTAGCGGGTCAAGAGACCCAGTACTTC. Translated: CASSLALAGQETQYF.